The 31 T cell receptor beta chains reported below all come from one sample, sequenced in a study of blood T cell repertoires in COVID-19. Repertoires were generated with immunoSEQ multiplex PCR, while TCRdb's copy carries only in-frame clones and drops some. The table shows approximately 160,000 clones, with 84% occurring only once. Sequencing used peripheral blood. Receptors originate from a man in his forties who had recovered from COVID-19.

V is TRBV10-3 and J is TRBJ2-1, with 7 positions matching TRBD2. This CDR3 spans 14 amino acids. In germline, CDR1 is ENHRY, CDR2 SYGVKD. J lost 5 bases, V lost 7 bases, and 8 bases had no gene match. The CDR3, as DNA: TGTGCCATCAAATCTTCGGGGGGAGACAATGAGCAGTTCTTC. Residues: CAIKSSGGDNEQFF.

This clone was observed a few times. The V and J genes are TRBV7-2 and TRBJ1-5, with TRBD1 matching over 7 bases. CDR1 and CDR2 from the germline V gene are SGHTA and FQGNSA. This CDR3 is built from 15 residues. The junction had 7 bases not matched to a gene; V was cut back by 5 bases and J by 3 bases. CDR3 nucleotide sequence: TGTGCCAGCAGCCTTTCGGGACAGCTCAATCAGCCCCAGCATTTT. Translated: CASSLSGQLNQPQHF.

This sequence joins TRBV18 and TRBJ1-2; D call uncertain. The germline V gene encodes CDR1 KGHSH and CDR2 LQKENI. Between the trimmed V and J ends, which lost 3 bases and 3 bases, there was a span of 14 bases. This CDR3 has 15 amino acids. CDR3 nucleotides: TGTGCCAGCTCACCCGGCCGAGGAGTAGACTATGGCTACACCTTC. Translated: CASSPGRGVDYGYTF.

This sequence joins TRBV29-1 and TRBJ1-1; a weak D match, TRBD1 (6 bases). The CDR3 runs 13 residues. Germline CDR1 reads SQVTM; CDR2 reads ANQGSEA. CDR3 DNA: TGCTCTGCGAGGGCAGGGGTTTACACTGAAGCTTTCTTT. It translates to CSARAGVYTEAFF.

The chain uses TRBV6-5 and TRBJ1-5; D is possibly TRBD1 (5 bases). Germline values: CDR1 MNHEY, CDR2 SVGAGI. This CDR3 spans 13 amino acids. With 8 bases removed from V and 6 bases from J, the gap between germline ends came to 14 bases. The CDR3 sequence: CASRRDYGQPQHF. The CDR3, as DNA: TGTGCCAGCCGCAGGGATTACGGTCAGCCCCAGCATTTT.

CDR3 in DNA: TGTGCCAGCAGCTCCGCCCCACTAGCGGGAAGTAGTAATGAGCAGTTCTTC. It translates to CASSSAPLAGSSNEQFF. The V and J genes are TRBV5-4 and TRBJ2-1; 10 bases fit TRBD2. Germline V lookup: CDR1 SGHNT, CDR2 YYREEE (reference sequence). The V gene end was trimmed by 3 bases and the J gene end by 7 bases; junction bases not matched to a gene: 13. CDR3 size: 17 residues.

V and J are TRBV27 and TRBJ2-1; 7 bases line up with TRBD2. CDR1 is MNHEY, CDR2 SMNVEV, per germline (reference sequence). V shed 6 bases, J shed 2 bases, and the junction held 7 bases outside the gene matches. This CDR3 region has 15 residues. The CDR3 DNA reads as TGTGCCAGCAGCGAACTAGCGCCAACCTACAATGAGCAGTTCTTC. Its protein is CASSELAPTYNEQFF.

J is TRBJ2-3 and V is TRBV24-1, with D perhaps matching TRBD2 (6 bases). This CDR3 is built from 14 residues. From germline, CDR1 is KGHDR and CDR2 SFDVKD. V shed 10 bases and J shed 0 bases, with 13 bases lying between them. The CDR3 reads CATMGGLSTDTQYF. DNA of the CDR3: TGTGCCACAATGGGAGGACTTAGCACAGATACGCAGTATTTT.

CDR3 nucleotides: TGTGCCAGCAGGACCCCAACAGGGGAGGAGCAGTTCTTC. Translating gives CASRTPTGEEQFF. The chain couples TRBV2 to TRBJ2-1; 7 nucleotides match TRBD1. The junction had 9 bases not matched to a gene; V was cut back by 6 bases and J by 10 bases. This CDR3 has 13 amino acids. Germline V lookup: CDR1 SNHLY, CDR2 FYNNEI.

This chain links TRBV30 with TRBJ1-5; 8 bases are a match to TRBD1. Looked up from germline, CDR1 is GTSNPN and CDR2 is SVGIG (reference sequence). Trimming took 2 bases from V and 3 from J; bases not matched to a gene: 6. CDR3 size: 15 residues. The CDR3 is CAWSSGQGNNQPQHF. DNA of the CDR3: TGTGCCTGGAGTTCAGGACAGGGCAACAATCAGCCCCAGCATTTT.

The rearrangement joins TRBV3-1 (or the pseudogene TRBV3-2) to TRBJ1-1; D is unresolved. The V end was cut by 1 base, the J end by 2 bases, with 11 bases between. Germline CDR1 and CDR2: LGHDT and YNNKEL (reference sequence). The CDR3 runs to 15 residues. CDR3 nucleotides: TGTGCCAGCAGCCAAGCGGCAGGCCATAACACTGAAGCTTTCTTT. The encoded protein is CASSQAAGHNTEAFF.

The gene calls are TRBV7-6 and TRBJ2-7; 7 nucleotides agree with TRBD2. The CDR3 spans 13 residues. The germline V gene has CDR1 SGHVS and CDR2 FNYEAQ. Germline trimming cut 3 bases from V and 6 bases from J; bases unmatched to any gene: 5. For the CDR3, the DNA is TGTGCCAGCAGCTTGGGGCGGGAGTCCGAGCAGTACTTC. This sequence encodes CASSLGRESEQYF.

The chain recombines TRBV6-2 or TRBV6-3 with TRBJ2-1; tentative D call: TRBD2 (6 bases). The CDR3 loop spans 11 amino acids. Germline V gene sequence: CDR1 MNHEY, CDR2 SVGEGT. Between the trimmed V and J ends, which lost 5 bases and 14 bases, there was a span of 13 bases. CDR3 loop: CASSQEGLEFF. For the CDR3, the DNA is TGTGCCAGCAGTCAGGAGGGCTTGGAGTTCTTC.

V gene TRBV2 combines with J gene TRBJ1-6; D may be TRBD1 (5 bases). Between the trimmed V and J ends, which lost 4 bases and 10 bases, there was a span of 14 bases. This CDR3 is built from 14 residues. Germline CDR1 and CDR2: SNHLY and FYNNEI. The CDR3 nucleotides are TGTGCCAGCAGTGTCCAGGGTGTAAACTCACCCCTCCACTTT. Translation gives CASSVQGVNSPLHF.

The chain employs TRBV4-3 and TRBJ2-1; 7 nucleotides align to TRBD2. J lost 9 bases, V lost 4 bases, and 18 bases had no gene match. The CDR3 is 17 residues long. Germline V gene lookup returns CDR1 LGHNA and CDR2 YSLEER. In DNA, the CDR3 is TGCGCCAGCAGCCTCATTGAGATGGGAGCGGGATGGGGTGAGCAGTTCTTC. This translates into CASSLIEMGAGWGEQFF.

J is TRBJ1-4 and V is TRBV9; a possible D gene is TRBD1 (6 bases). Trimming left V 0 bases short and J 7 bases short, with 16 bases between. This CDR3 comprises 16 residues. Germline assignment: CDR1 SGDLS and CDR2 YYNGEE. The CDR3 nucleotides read TGTGCCAGCAGCGTAGGAACCCCGGGAGGGGGTGAAAAACTGTTTTTT. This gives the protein CASSVGTPGGGEKLFF.

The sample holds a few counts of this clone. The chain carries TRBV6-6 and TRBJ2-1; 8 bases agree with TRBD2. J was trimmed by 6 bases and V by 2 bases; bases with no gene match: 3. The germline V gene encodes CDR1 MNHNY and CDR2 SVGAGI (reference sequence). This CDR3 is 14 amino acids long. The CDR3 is CASSYDGTSNEQFF. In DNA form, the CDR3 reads TGTGCCAGCAGTTACGATGGGACTAGCAATGAGCAGTTCTTC.

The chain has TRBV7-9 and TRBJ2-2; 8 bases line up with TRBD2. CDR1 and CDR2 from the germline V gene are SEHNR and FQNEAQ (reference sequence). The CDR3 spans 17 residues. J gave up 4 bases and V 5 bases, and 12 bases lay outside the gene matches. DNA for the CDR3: TGTGCCAGCAGCCCCTCTAGCTCGCTAGCGGGCACCGGGGAGCTGTTTTTT. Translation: CASSPSSSLAGTGELFF.

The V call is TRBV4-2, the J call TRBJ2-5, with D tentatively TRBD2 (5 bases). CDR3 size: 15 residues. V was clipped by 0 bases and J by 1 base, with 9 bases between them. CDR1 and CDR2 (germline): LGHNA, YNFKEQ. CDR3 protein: CASSQDPGSQETQYF. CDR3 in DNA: TGTGCCAGCAGCCAAGATCCGGGAAGCCAAGAGACCCAGTACTTC.

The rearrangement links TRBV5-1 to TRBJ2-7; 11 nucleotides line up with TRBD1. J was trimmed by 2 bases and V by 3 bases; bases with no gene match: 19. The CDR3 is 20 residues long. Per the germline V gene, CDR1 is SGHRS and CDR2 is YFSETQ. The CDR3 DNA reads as TGCGCCAGCAGCTATTACCCTTCTGGACAGGGGGCTCCTCCGACCTACGAGCAGTACTTC. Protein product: CASSYYPSGQGAPPTYEQYF.

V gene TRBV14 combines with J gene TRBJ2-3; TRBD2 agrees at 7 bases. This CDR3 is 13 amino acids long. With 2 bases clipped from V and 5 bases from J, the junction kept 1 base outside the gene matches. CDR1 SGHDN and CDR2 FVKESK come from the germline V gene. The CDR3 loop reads CASSQSSGDTQYF. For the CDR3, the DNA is TGTGCCAGCAGCCAATCTAGCGGAGATACGCAGTATTTT.

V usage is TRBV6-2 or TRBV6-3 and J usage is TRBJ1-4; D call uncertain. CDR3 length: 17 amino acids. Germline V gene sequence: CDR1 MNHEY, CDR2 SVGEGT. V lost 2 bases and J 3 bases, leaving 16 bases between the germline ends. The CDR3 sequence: CASSYGPWEAANEKLFF. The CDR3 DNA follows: TGTGCCAGCAGTTACGGTCCTTGGGAGGCGGCTAATGAAAAACTGTTTTTT.

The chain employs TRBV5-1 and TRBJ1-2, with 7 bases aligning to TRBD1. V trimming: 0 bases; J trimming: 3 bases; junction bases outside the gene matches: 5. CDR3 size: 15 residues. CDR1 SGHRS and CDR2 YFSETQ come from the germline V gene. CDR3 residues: CASSLAGTEHYGYTF. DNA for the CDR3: TGCGCCAGCAGCTTGGCGGGGACAGAACACTATGGCTACACCTTC.

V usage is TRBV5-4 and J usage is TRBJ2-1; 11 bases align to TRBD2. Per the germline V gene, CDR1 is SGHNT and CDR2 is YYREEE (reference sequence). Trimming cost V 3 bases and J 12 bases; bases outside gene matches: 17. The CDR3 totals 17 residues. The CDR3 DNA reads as TGTGCCAGCAGCTGGGACGGACTAGCGGGTAACTCAATGGTGCAGTTCTTC. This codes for CASSWDGLAGNSMVQFF.

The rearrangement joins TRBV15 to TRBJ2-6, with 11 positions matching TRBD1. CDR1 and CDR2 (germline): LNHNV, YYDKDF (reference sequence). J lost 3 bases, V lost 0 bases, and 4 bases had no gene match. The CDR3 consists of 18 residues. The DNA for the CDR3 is TGTGCCACCAGCAGAGACGGACAGGGGGCTGGTGGGGCCAACGTCCTGACTTTC. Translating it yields CATSRDGQGAGGANVLTF.

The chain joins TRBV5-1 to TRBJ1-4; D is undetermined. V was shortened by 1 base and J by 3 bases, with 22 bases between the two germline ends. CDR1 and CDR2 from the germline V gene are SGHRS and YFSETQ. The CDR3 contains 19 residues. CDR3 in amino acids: CASSLYPLLASAANEKLFF. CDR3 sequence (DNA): TGCGCCAGCAGCTTGTACCCACTTTTAGCCAGTGCAGCTAATGAAAAACTGTTTTTT. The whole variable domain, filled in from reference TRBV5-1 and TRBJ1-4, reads KAGVTQTPRYLIKTRGQQVTLSCSPISGHRSVSWYQQTPGQGLQFLFEYFSETQRNKGNFPGRFSGRQFSNSRSEMNVSTLELGDSALYLCASSLYPLLASAANEKLFFGSGTQLSVL.

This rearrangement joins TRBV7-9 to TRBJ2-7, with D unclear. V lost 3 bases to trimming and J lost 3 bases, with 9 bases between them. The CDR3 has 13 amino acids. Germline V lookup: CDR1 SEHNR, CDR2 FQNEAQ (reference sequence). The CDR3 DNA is TGTGCCAGCAGCTTGCCAGGCTTCTACGAGCAGTACTTC. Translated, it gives CASSLPGFYEQYF.

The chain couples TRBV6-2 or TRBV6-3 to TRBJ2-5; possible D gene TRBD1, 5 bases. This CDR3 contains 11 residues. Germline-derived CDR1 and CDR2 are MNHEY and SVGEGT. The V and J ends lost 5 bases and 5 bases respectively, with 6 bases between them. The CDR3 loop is CASSKGETQYF. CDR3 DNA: TGTGCCAGCAGTAAGGGGGAGACCCAGTACTTC.

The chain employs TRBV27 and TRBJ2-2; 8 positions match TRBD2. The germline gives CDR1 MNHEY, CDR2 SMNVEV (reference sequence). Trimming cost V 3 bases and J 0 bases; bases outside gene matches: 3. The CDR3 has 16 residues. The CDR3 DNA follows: TGTGCCAGCAGTTTGTTAGCGGGGACGAACACCGGGGAGCTGTTTTTT. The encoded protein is CASSLLAGTNTGELFF.

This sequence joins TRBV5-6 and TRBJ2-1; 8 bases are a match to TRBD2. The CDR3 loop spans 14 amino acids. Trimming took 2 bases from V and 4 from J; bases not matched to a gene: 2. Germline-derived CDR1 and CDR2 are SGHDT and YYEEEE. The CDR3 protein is CASSLAGVYNEQFF. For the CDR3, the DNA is TGTGCCAGCAGCTTAGCGGGGGTTTACAATGAGCAGTTCTTC. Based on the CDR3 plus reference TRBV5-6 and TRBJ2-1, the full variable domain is DAGVTQSPTHLIKTRGQQVTLRCSPKSGHDTVSWYQQALGQGPQFIFQYYEEEERQRGNFPDRFSGHQFPNYSSELNVNALLLGDSALYLCASSLAGVYNEQFFGPGTRLTVL.

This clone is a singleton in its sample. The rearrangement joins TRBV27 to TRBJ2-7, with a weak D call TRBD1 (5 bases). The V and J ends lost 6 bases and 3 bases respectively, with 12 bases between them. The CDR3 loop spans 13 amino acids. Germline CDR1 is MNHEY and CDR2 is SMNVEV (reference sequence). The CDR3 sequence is CASSYRTNYEQYF. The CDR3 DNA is TGTGCCAGCAGCTACAGGACAAACTACGAGCAGTACTTC.